This T cell receptor beta chain was found in a study of radiation and T cells in renal cell carcinoma. Points on this clone: Its antigen remains unknown.

The treatment: 15 Gy SBRT to primary tumor, nephrectomy 4 weeks later. The data were produced by immunoSEQ multiplex PCR, yet TCRdb's version contains in-frame clones alone and is incomplete. This table has several thousand clones, about 60% appearing once. Whole-study findings and limits: Only small tumor regions of about 1 g were sampled. In nephrectomy-only tumors, top 100 clonotypes averaged roughly 40%, versus about 50% irradiated. In blood, top tumor clones expanded by 2 weeks, shrinking by 4.

CDR1 is DFQATT, CDR2 SNEGSKA, per germline (reference sequence). The CDR3 has 11 amino acids. The sample consisted of tumor tissue, taken from a patient whose treatment included radiotherapy and nephrectomy. V and J are TRBV20-1 and TRBJ2-5, with no clear D. The J call is doubtful: the DNA matches TRBJ2-7 better. The TCR sequence derives from a man in his 60s with renal cell carcinoma. The CDR3, as DNA: TGCAGTGCTCCTGAGCTCTACGAGCAGTACTTC. This sequence encodes CSAPELYEQYF.